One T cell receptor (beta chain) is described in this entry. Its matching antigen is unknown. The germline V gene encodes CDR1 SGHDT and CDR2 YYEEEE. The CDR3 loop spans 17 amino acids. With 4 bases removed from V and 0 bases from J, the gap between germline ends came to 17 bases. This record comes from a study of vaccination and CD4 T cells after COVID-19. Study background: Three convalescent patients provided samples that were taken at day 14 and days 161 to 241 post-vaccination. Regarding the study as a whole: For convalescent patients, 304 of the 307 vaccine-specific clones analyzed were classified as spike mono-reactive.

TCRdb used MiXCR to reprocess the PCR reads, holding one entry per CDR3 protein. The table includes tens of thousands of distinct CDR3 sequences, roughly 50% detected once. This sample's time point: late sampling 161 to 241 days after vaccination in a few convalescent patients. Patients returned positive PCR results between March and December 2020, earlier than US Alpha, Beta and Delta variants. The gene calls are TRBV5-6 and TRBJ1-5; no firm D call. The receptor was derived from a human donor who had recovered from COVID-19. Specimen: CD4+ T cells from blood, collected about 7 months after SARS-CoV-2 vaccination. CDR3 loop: CASSKNDGDYSNQPQHF. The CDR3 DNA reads TGTGCCAGCAGCAAGAACGATGGGGATTATAGCAATCAGCCCCAGCATTTT.